This TCR beta chain comes out of a study of CD4 and CD8 cells across lung adenocarcinoma regions. CDR1 and CDR2 (germline): MNHNS, SASEGT. Trimming cost V 6 bases and J 11 bases, with 19 bases left between them. The CDR3 runs to 13 residues. Each CDR3 protein is one row after TCRdb ran MiXCR on the PCR reads. The data contain 9,500 to 12,000 distinct CDR3 sequences, roughly 53% of them singletons. The chain uses TRBV6-1 and TRBJ2-5; D is ambiguous. This clonotype was sampled from a male donor with lung adenocarcinoma. The CD4 and CD8 labels of this study may be unreliable. Material for sequencing was CD4+ T cells from the center of a lung tumor. CDR3 nucleotide sequence: TGTGCCAGCAGCCCCCCTATCTACAATGAGCAGTACTTC. Translated, it gives CASSPPIYNEQYF.